The 20 T cell receptor beta chains below were found in one sample sequenced in a study of shared clonotypes between healthy human individuals. The protocol was immunoSEQ multiplex PCR, while the TCRdb copy is restricted to in-frame clones and leaves out a portion. The data show fewer than 1.4 million clones, around 82% seen once. Sample: memory CD4+ T cells from PBMCs. Subset: CD45RA-negative fraction. These receptors were obtained from a man aged 18 to 35 in good health. Some clones in this sample may be carry-over from other donors' samples.

V and J are TRBV11-1 and TRBJ2-1, with 7 positions matching TRBD1. V lost 5 bases to trimming and J lost 5 bases; unmatched junction nucleotides: 9. Germline CDR1 and CDR2: SGHAT and FQDESV (reference sequence). There are 15 residues in the CDR3. DNA of the CDR3: TGTGCCAGCAGCGGATCTGGGACAGCCGACAATGAGCAGTTCTTC. Its translation is CASSGSGTADNEQFF.

The chain uses TRBV7-7 and TRBJ2-5; possibly TRBD1 for D (5 bases). The V and J ends lost 1 base and 5 bases respectively, with 8 bases between them. Germline loops: CDR1 SSHAT, CDR2 FNYEAQ (reference sequence). This CDR3 is built from 13 residues. DNA for the CDR3: TGTGCCAGCAGCTTAGTCAGGGATGAGACCCAGTACTTC. Its protein product is CASSLVRDETQYF.

V usage is TRBV6-6 and J usage is TRBJ2-7, with 10 bases that match TRBD2. The CDR3 has 15 amino acids. Trimming took 5 bases from V and 6 from J; bases not matched to a gene: 10. The germline V gene has CDR1 MNHNY and CDR2 SVGAGI (reference sequence). CDR3 sequence reads: CASSASGRGKSEQYF. For the CDR3, the DNA is TGTGCCAGCAGTGCTAGCGGGAGAGGGAAGAGCGAGCAGTACTTC.

In its sample, this clone was seen many times. The chain uses TRBV28 and TRBJ2-5; maybe TRBD2 (5 bases). The ends were cut back, 5 bases at V and 2 bases at J, with 15 bases in the middle. Germline-derived CDR1 and CDR2 are MDHEN and SYDVKM. This CDR3 region has 15 residues. The DNA of the CDR3 is TGTGCCAGCAGTAAGATTCGGGATACGCAAGAGACCCAGTACTTC. It is translated as CASSKIRDTQETQYF.

The chain links TRBV19 to TRBJ2-1, with unresolved D. V was shortened by 7 bases and J by 0 bases, with 19 bases between the two germline ends. The CDR3 spans 17 residues. Germline values: CDR1 LNHDA, CDR2 SQIVND (reference sequence). The CDR3 DNA is TGTGCCAGTAATTTGGGCACTACGAGGAGCTCCTACAATGAGCAGTTCTTC. It yields the protein CASNLGTTRSSYNEQFF. The complete variable domain, with remaining parts taken from reference TRBV19 and TRBJ2-1, reads DGGITQSPKYLFRKEGQNVTLSCEQNLNHDAMYWYRQDPGQGLRLIYYSQIVNDFQKGDIAEGYSVSREKKESFPLTVTSAQKNPTAFYLCASNLGTTRSSYNEQFFGPGTRLTVL.

The rearrangement uses TRBV19 and TRBJ2-7, with D unclear. Trimming stripped 0 bases from V and 6 bases from J, with 12 bases between. The V gene's germline CDR1 is LNHDA and CDR2 SQIVND (reference sequence). CDR3 length equals 14 residues. CDR3 DNA sequence: TGTGCCAGTAGTATAGATCCGAGAACTTCCGAGCAGTACTTC. Translating it yields CASSIDPRTSEQYF.

A few counts support this clone. The rearrangement links TRBV30 to TRBJ1-5, with D perhaps TRBD1 (5 bases). V was clipped by 0 bases and J by 5 bases, with 11 bases between them. Germline CDR1 GTSNPN, CDR2 SVGIG (reference sequence). The CDR3 is 14 amino acids. CDR3 bases: TGTGCCTGGAGTGTTGGGACCTACTATCAGCCCCAGCATTTT. Amino acid sequence: CAWSVGTYYQPQHF.

J is TRBJ2-5 and V is TRBV7-2; possible D gene TRBD2, 6 bases. The J call may not be correct, given that the DNA end is closer to TRBJ2-7. Germline loops: CDR1 SGHTA, CDR2 FQGNSA. The CDR3 contains 12 residues. The CDR3: CASSRGVYEQYF. The CDR3 coding sequence is TGTGCCAGCAGCCGCGGGGTCTACGAGCAGTACTTC.

This clone was counted only a few times. The chain couples TRBV7-2 to TRBJ1-1; TRBD1 aligns across 7 bases. CDR1 SGHTA and CDR2 FQGNSA come from the germline V gene. This CDR3 comprises 15 residues. With V trimmed by 4 bases and J by 4 bases, 9 bases remained unmatched. Written as DNA, the CDR3 is TGTGCCAGCAGCTACCGACAGGGTGGTCTCACTGAAGCTTTCTTT. It encodes CASSYRQGGLTEAFF.

This clone has only a few counts. The genes are TRBV27 and TRBJ2-2; D might be TRBD2 (6 bases). There are 19 residues in the CDR3. V was trimmed by 4 bases and J by 0 bases, leaving 21 bases between them. Germline assignment: CDR1 MNHEY and CDR2 SMNVEV (reference sequence). CDR3 amino acids: CASSYKPPTAGSNTGELFF. CDR3 sequence (DNA): TGTGCCAGCAGTTATAAACCCCCGACGGCGGGATCGAACACCGGGGAGCTGTTTTTT.

The chain recombines TRBV7-2 with TRBJ2-5; TRBD1 matches 7 bases. The V segment lost 4 bases and the J segment 4 bases; nucleotides outside the gene matches: 6. The germline V gene has CDR1 SGHTA and CDR2 FQGNSA. CDR3 length: 14 residues. The CDR3 coding sequence is TGTGCCAGCAGCTGGGACAGAGCTCCAGAGACCCAGTACTTC. It is translated as CASSWDRAPETQYF.

This rearrangement joins TRBV23-1 to TRBJ2-7, with 10 positions matching TRBD1. TRBV23-1 is annotated as an ORF whose role is uncertain. The CDR3 runs to 16 residues. V was pared by 3 bases and J by 5 bases, with 10 bases of the junction left unmatched. CDR3 sequence (DNA): TGCGCCAGCAGTCACCATAGAGACAGGGGGCAACACGAGCAGTACTTC. This sequence encodes CASSHHRDRGQHEQYF.

The chain uses TRBV7-2 and TRBJ1-1; TRBD1 matches 8 bases. V was clipped by 4 bases and J by 5 bases; unmatched bases: 6. The CDR3 runs 14 residues. Germline V gene sequence: CDR1 SGHTA, CDR2 FQGNSA. The CDR3 nucleotides are TGTGCCAGCAGCTCCTACAGGGGGGAAACTGAAGCTTTCTTT. It yields the protein CASSSYRGETEAFF.

This clone has just a few counts. V usage is TRBV9 and J usage is TRBJ1-2; a weak D match, TRBD1 (5 bases). This CDR3 region has 14 residues. Trimming removed 3 bases at V and 7 bases at J, with 16 bases between. In germline, CDR1 is SGDLS, CDR2 YYNGEE. For the CDR3, the DNA is TGTGCCAGCAGCGACCCAAGGGGAGTGGGTGGCTACACCTTC. As protein: CASSDPRGVGGYTF.

The genes are TRBV11-3 and TRBJ2-7; possible D gene TRBD1, 6 bases. V was shortened by 5 bases and J by 2 bases, with 19 bases between the two germline ends. Germline CDR1 reads SGHNT; CDR2 reads YENEEA. This CDR3 comprises 16 residues. CDR3 DNA: TGTGCCAGCAGCCCCCCCGGGCAGGGGACCCCCTACGAGCAGTACTTC. This codes for CASSPPGQGTPYEQYF.

The V call is TRBV6-6, the J call TRBJ2-7; 9 bases are a match to TRBD2. Germline V lookup: CDR1 MNHNY, CDR2 SVGAGI (reference sequence). The CDR3 extends over 15 amino acids. Unmatched junction bases numbered 7, after V lost 4 bases and J lost 3 bases. The CDR3: CASSSPTSGYYEQYF. The CDR3, as DNA: TGTGCCAGCAGTTCTCCGACTAGCGGTTACTACGAGCAGTACTTC.

This chain links TRBV5-1 with TRBJ2-5, with 7 bases aligning to TRBD1. From germline, CDR1 is SGHRS and CDR2 YFSETQ. The CDR3 is made up of 13 amino acids. With V trimmed by 4 bases and J by 5 bases, 5 bases remained unmatched. Written as DNA, the CDR3 is TGCGCCAGCAGCGTACAGGGGAAGGAGACCCAGTACTTC. It yields the protein CASSVQGKETQYF.

As to this clone: The sample has other DNA sequences that encode this CDR3 too. The chain has TRBV14 and TRBJ1-5, with 9 bases matching TRBD1. The V gene end was trimmed by 4 bases and the J gene end by 2 bases; junction bases not matched to a gene: 0. Germline V gene lookup returns CDR1 SGHDN and CDR2 FVKESK. The CDR3 is made up of 14 amino acids. The CDR3: CASSRTGGNQPQHF. The DNA for the CDR3 is TGTGCCAGCAGCCGGACAGGGGGCAATCAGCCCCAGCATTTT. Filled out from reference TRBV14 and TRBJ1-5, the complete variable domain reads EAGVTQFPSHSVIEKGQTVTLRCDPISGHDNLYWYRRVMGKEIKFLLHFVKESKQDESGMPNNRFLAERTGGTYSTLKVQPAELEDSGVYFCASSRTGGNQPQHFGDGTRLSIL.

The chain uses TRBV6-5 and TRBJ2-2; D call uncertain. The germline gives CDR1 MNHEY, CDR2 SVGAGI. Trimming left V 2 bases short and J 3 bases short, with 7 bases between. The CDR3 extends over 14 amino acids. CDR3 amino acids: CASSYGSHTGELFF. In DNA form, the CDR3 reads TGTGCCAGCAGTTACGGCTCCCACACCGGGGAGCTGTTTTTT.

This chain uses TRBV30 with TRBJ2-6; D is undetermined. This CDR3 is built from 13 residues. Germline CDR1 is GTSNPN and CDR2 is SVGIG (reference sequence). Trimming pared 4 bases from V and 0 bases from J, leaving 4 bases between. The CDR3: CAWTDSGANVLTF. In nucleotides, the CDR3 is TGTGCCTGGACGGACTCTGGGGCCAACGTCCTGACTTTC.